One sample yielded the 3 T cell receptor beta chains listed below, sequenced in a study of lymphopenia after photon versus proton radiotherapy. Generated by immunoSEQ multiplex PCR, the TCRdb table keeps only in-frame clones and is missing some. Of some 31,000 clones listed, 75% to 90% are singletons. Source: peripheral blood, taken from a patient treated with proton-based radiotherapy. The receptors derive from a woman in her seventies with pancreatic cancer.

V gene TRBV28 combines with J gene TRBJ2-1; tentative D call: TRBD2 (7 bases). V lost 6 bases and J 0 bases, leaving 18 bases between the germline ends. Germline V gives CDR1 MDHEN, CDR2 SYDVKM. The length of the CDR3 is 17 residues. Here the CDR3 reads CASSPLGGPSSYNEQFF. The CDR3 DNA follows: TGTGCCAGCAGCCCCCTCGGGGGGCCGAGCTCCTACAATGAGCAGTTCTTC. The complete variable domain, with remaining parts taken from reference TRBV28 and TRBJ2-1, reads DVKVTQSSRYLVKRTGEKVFLECVQDMDHENMFWYRQDPGLGLRLIYFSYDVKMKEKGDIPEGYSVSREKKERFSLILESASTNQTSMYLCASSPLGGPSSYNEQFFGPGTRLTVL.

This rearrangement joins TRBV28 to TRBJ2-7; 8 bases are shared with TRBD1. J lost 4 bases, V lost 1 base, and 6 bases had no gene match. This CDR3 contains 15 residues. The germline V gene has CDR1 MDHEN and CDR2 SYDVKM. In nucleotides, the CDR3 is TGTGCCAGCAGTTTATACGGGACAGGTTTGTACGAGCAGTACTTC. Translation: CASSLYGTGLYEQYF.

This rearrangement joins TRBV7-2 to TRBJ2-2; 7 bases align to TRBD2. Unmatched junction bases numbered 7, after V lost 5 bases and J lost 4 bases. CDR3 length: 15 amino acids. Germline assignment: CDR1 SGHTA and CDR2 FQGNSA. The CDR3 region has the DNA TGTGCCAGCAGCGGCCGGGACTACGTCACCGGGGAGCTGTTTTTT. This gives the protein CASSGRDYVTGELFF.